The next 13 T cell receptor beta chains were all read from a single sample in a study of Ad26.COV2.S vaccination and SARS-CoV-2 variants. Here immunoSEQ multiplex PCR was the method, and the copy in TCRdb shows in-frame clones only, minus some. Found here are approximately 360,000 clones, about four fifths of them singletons; the top ten hold almost 7.5%. Treatment meaning: 15 to 20 received Ad26.COV2.S at low or high dose, single or two shots; five or six received placebo; per-sample allocation not given. Sampling occurred on day 63 after the first vaccine or placebo injection. The sequencing here drew on peripheral blood, taken in a trial of Ad26.COV2.S vaccine versus placebo. The receptors shown here come from a person aged 18-65 years who received the Ad26.COV2.S COVID-19 vaccine or a placebo.

This clone appeared once. The V and J genes are TRBV27 and TRBJ2-7; D perhaps matches TRBD2 (6 bases). V dropped 3 bases and J dropped 6 bases, with 12 bases sitting between them. This CDR3 contains 13 residues. The germline gives CDR1 MNHEY, CDR2 SMNVEV (reference sequence). The DNA for the CDR3 is TGTGCCAGCAGTTTGTTGGGGACTTCCGAGCAGTACTTC. Protein: CASSLLGTSEQYF.

V and J are TRBV3-1 (or the pseudogene TRBV3-2) and TRBJ2-3; 9 bases line up with TRBD2. CDR1 and CDR2 from the germline V gene are LGHDT and YNNKEL (reference sequence). The CDR3 length is 17 residues. The junction had 8 bases not matched to a gene; V was cut back by 4 bases and J by 0 bases. This CDR3 reads CASSRGVTSGSTDTQYF. The CDR3 coding sequence is TGTGCCAGCAGCCGGGGCGTGACTAGCGGAAGCACAGATACGCAGTATTTT.

J is TRBJ1-1 and V is TRBV5-5, with D unclear. V dropped 0 bases and J dropped 3 bases, with 9 bases sitting between them. This CDR3 comprises 14 residues. CDR1 and CDR2 (germline): SGHKS, YYEKEE (reference sequence). The CDR3 DNA reads TGTGCCAGCAGCTTGGCCTGGGGTGACACTGAAGCTTTCTTT. It codes for CASSLAWGDTEAFF.

The chain uses TRBV14 and TRBJ2-5, with D perhaps matching TRBD2 (6 bases). CDR3 length: 13 amino acids. V was trimmed by 4 bases and J by 5 bases, leaving 11 bases between them. Germline CDR1 is SGHDN and CDR2 is FVKESK. As DNA, the CDR3 is TGTGCCAGCAGCCCGGGACTGTGGGAGACCCAGTACTTC. It yields the protein CASSPGLWETQYF.

The chain links TRBV10-3 to TRBJ2-7; 8 bases agree with TRBD2. Germline V lookup: CDR1 ENHRY, CDR2 SYGVKD. After removal of 7 bases from V and 7 bases from J, the junction contained 12 bases not matched to a gene. The CDR3 runs 14 residues. CDR3 coding DNA: TGTGCCATCAAAGTGAGGGAGCGGGAGTCGGAGCAGTACTTC. Translation: CAIKVRERESEQYF.

The chain couples TRBV5-8 to TRBJ1-2, with D perhaps TRBD1 (6 bases). The CDR3 is 14 residues long. Trimming cost V 2 bases and J 4 bases, with 12 bases left between them. Per germline, CDR1 SGHTS and CDR2 YDEGEE. In DNA, the CDR3 is TGTGCCAGCAGCTTTGTCAGGGGACGCTATGGCTACACCTTC. Protein product: CASSFVRGRYGYTF.

In DNA form, the CDR3 reads TGTGCCAGCAGCCAAGGGAGCAGGGGGGAACGAGCTTTCTTT. Translation: CASSQGSRGERAFF. The chain employs TRBV14 and TRBJ1-1; TRBD1 matches at 7 bases. The trim removed 1 base at V and 10 bases at J, leaving 9 bases unmatched. The V gene's germline CDR1 is SGHDN and CDR2 FVKESK. The CDR3 is 14 residues long. Supplemented by reference TRBV14 and TRBJ1-1, the full variable domain reads EAGVTQFPSHSVIEKGQTVTLRCDPISGHDNLYWYRRVMGKEIKFLLHFVKESKQDESGMPNNRFLAERTGGTYSTLKVQPAELEDSGVYFCASSQGSRGERAFFGQGTRLTVV.

The chain employs TRBV11-2 and TRBJ2-1, with D possibly being TRBD2 (6 bases). Germline V gene lookup returns CDR1 SGHAT and CDR2 FQNNGV. The length of the CDR3 is 17 residues. Trimming removed 5 bases from V and 9 bases from J, with 26 bases in between. The CDR3 coding sequence is TGTGCCAGCAGCCCTCGCCGGGGCGGGACCCCCGGGGGTGAGCAGTTCTTC. Translated: CASSPRRGGTPGGEQFF. The variable domain in full, with the rest retrieved from reference TRBV11-2 and TRBJ2-1, is EAGVAQSPRYKIIEKRQSVAFWCNPISGHATLYWYQQILGQGPKLLIQFQNNGVVDDSQLPKDRFSAERLKGVDSTLKIQPAKLEDSAVYLCASSPRRGGTPGGEQFFGPGTRLTVL.

V is TRBV11-2 and J is TRBJ1-3, with 7 bases matching TRBD1. The CDR3 loop spans 15 amino acids. V was pared by 5 bases and J by 8 bases, with 12 bases of the junction left unmatched. Germline lookup yields CDR1 SGHAT and CDR2 FQNNGV. CDR3 DNA: TGTGCCAGCAGCATAAGACAGGGTGGGAGGCACACCATATATTTT. This translates into CASSIRQGGRHTIYF.

The chain joins TRBV27 to TRBJ1-2, with 9 nucleotides matching TRBD1. CDR1 MNHEY and CDR2 SMNVEV come from the germline V gene (reference sequence). The J segment lost 3 bases and the V segment lost 5 bases, leaving 7 bases of the junction unmatched. The CDR3 is made up of 15 amino acids. DNA for the CDR3: TGTGCCAGCAGTAAACACCGGACAGGGGACTATGGCTACACCTTC. Translating it yields CASSKHRTGDYGYTF.

The chain has TRBV30 and TRBJ1-5, with no clear D. This CDR3 contains 12 residues. V lost 1 base and J lost 6, with 7 bases in between. Germline V gene data show CDR1 as GTSNPN and CDR2 as SVGIG (reference sequence). The chain's CDR3 is CAWSDGIQPQHF. CDR3 nucleotide sequence: TGTGCCTGGAGTGATGGGATTCAGCCCCAGCATTTT.

In the case of this clone: This same CDR3 is encoded by further DNA sequences in the sample. J is TRBJ1-2 and V is TRBV11-3; TRBD1 might be the D (6 bases). Germline loops: CDR1 SGHNT, CDR2 YENEEA. The CDR3 covers 13 residues. Trimming removed 5 bases at V and 3 bases at J, with 10 bases between. The CDR3 coding sequence is TGTGCCAGCAGCCCCGACAGGTACTATGGCTACACCTTC. Translating gives CASSPDRYYGYTF.

Points on this clone: Other DNA variants within this sample encode the same CDR3. CDR3 sequence (DNA): TGTGCCAGCAGCCCAGGTGGGGGCGGGTACGAGCAGTACTTC. It yields the protein CASSPGGGGYEQYF. The chain combines TRBV6-5 with TRBJ2-7; perhaps TRBD1 as D (6 bases). V was shortened by 6 bases and J by 4 bases, with 16 bases between the two germline ends. The CDR3 is 14 amino acids. Germline CDR1 MNHEY, CDR2 SVGAGI.